This T cell receptor beta chain was recovered during a study of T cell responses to AZD1222 COVID-19 vaccine. Study findings and constraints: Just five or six AZD1222 recipients tested seropositive at baseline.

Both about-4-week and about-12-week second-dose recipients were combined. The CDR3 is 14 amino acids. Notes on this clone: Its antigen remains unidentified.

The method was immunoSEQ multiplex PCR; TCRdb's version includes in-frame clones alone and lacks a portion of them. The sample contains about 120,000 clones, roughly 90% of which appear only once. The material sequenced was peripheral blood, taken 28 days after the second AZD1222 dose. V gene TRBV21-1 combines with J gene TRBJ2-5; the table calls TRBD1, which could not be checked here. TRBV21-1 is classified as a pseudogene. This receptor was identified in an adult who received the AZD1222 COVID-19 vaccine. CDR3 bases: TGTGCCAGCAGCACCTCCGGGACAGGGGAGACCCAGTACTTC. It translates to CASSTSGTGETQYF.